This TCR beta chain was captured by sequencing in a study of T cell responses to AZD1222 COVID-19 vaccine. Assay: immunoSEQ multiplex PCR; the TCRdb copy retains only in-frame clones and omits some. Among 97,000 or so clones listed, around 82% were seen once. Trimming removed 7 bases at V and 7 bases at J, with 16 bases between. The CDR3 totals 13 residues. From germline, CDR1 is MNHEY and CDR2 SVGAGI. Source: peripheral blood, taken on day 0 of AZD1222 vaccination. The TCR comes from an adult in good health. This chain uses TRBV6-5 with TRBJ1-2, with a tentative D call TRBD1 (5 bases). DNA of the CDR3: TGTGCCAGCACCACGGGGGGGGTTTCTGGCTACACCTTC. It specifies CASTTGGVSGYTF.